This entry describes one TCR beta chain. The data originate from a study of blood T cell repertoires in COVID-19. Germline V gives CDR1 SGHKS, CDR2 YYEKEE (reference sequence). The CDR3 covers 16 residues. The V segment lost 4 bases and the J segment 5 bases; nucleotides outside the gene matches: 5. The method was immunoSEQ multiplex PCR; TCRdb's version includes in-frame clones alone and lacks a portion of them. Among 25,000 to 35,000 clones, approximately 86% were seen once, and the ten largest hold roughly 12%. The sequenced sample consisted of peripheral blood. The receptor was isolated from a human donor in a cohort sampled during active COVID-19. The donor label of this sample is uncertain. This chain joins TRBV5-5 and TRBJ2-3; TRBD2 aligns across 15 bases. DNA of the CDR3: TGTGCCAGCAGCCAGGGACTAGCGGGAGGTGGAGATACGCAGTATTTT. Translation: CASSQGLAGGGDTQYF.